This TCR beta chain was recorded in a study of naive and memory T cell subsets. With 6 bases clipped from V and 0 bases from J, the junction kept 7 bases outside the gene matches. Germline CDR1 is MNHEY and CDR2 is SMNVEV (reference sequence). The CDR3 is 15 residues long. On this clonotype: Its target is not known.

Both TRBC1 and TRBC2 were covered by a beta constant-region primer of two equimolar oligonucleotides. Nested alpha and beta constant-region primers with the SP2 primer drove four PCR rounds on ligated cDNA. The cDNA 3' end received a ligated single-stranded oligonucleotide carrying the SP2 primer and a 12-nucleotide UMI. In TCRdb, the UMI-ligation and nested PCR reads were re-called with MiXCR into one record per CDR3 protein. The sample consists of more than 95,000 distinct CDR3 sequences, roughly 15% of them appearing once. From the second PCR step, alpha and beta chains were amplified apart. Study-wide results and limits: TCR counts from RNA may reflect activation-linked expression changes. Diversity fell and Gini index rose from naive through CM, EM, EMRA. Naive repertoires, especially CD8, held a few larger clonotypes, possibly memory cells re-expressing CD45RA.

The source is a human donor in good health. The V gene is TRBV27, the J gene TRBJ2-5; 7 bases are shared with TRBD1. The material sequenced was naive CD8+ T cells from blood. This CDR3 is CASRSWDSYQETQYF. The CDR3, as DNA: TGTGCCAGCAGGAGTTGGGACAGTTACCAAGAGACCCAGTACTTC.